This is a list of T cell receptor beta chains from one sample in a study of tumor-infiltrating lymphocytes in localized non-small cell lung cancer. The repertoire was sequenced with immunoSEQ multiplex PCR; TCRdb's copy has only in-frame clones and lacks some. The sample contains 14,000 or so clones, under 80% of which appear only once. Sequencing input: lung tumor tissue. These receptors all stem from a human donor with non-small cell lung cancer. Both conserved end residues are trimmed from each CDR3.

j_call,v_call,cdr3_length,cdr3_aa
TRBJ2-1,TRBV30,12,ARKGGPPYNEQF
TRBJ2-1,TRBV2,12,ASSASDSGNEQF
TRBJ1-1,TRBV4-1,13,ASSQETGSNTEAF
TRBJ1-4,TRBV9,10,ASSPQGEKLF
TRBJ1-1,TRBV5-1,14,ASSLVRAEGNTEAF
TRBJ1-2,TRBV5-1,9,ASSQGNGYT
TRBJ1-5,TRBV18,11,ASSPQENQPQH
TRBJ2-3,TRBV7-8,14,ASSLGAGGLQDTQY
TRBJ1-1,TRBV5-1,12,ASSLSSGTTEAF
TRBJ1-2,TRBV5-5,12,ASSLDPGNYGYT
TRBJ2-7,TRBV4-3,14,ASSLTTSGASYEQY
TRBJ1-4,TRBV2,13,ASSPDRGVRGKLF
TRBJ1-2,TRBV7-9,17,ASSSSRRESLRPPYGYT
TRBJ1-3,TRBV7-2,15,ASSAVGPSNSGNTIY
TRBJ1-2,TRBV19,16,ASSTFLGQGIASYGYT
TRBJ1-4,TRBV4-1,16,ASSHGQGAGGTNEKLF